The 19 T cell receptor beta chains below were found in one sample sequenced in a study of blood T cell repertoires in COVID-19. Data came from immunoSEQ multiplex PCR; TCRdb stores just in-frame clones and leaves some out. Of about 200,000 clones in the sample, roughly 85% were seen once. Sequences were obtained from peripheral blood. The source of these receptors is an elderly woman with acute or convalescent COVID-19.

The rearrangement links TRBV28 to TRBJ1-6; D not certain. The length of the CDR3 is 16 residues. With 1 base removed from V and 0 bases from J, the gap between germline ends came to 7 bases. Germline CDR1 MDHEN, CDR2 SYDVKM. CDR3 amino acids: CASSLYRSSYNSPLHF. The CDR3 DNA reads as TGTGCCAGCAGTTTATACCGGAGCTCCTATAATTCACCCCTCCACTTT. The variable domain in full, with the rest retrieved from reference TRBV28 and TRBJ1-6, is DVKVTQSSRYLVKRTGEKVFLECVQDMDHENMFWYRQDPGLGLRLIYFSYDVKMKEKGDIPEGYSVSREKKERFSLILESASTNQTSMYLCASSLYRSSYNSPLHFGNGTRLTVT.

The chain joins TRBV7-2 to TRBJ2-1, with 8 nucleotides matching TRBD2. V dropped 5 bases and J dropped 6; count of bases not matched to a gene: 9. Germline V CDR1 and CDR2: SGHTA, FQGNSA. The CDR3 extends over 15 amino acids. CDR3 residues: CASSPGLVVTNEQFF. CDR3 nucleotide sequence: TGTGCCAGCAGCCCGGGACTAGTGGTAACCAATGAGCAGTTCTTC. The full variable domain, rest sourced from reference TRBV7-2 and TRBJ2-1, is GAGVSQSPSNKVTEKGKDVELRCDPISGHTALYWYRQSLGQGLEFLIYFQGNSAPDKSGLPSDRFSAERTGGSVSTLTIQRTQQEDSAVYLCASSPGLVVTNEQFFGPGTRLTVL.

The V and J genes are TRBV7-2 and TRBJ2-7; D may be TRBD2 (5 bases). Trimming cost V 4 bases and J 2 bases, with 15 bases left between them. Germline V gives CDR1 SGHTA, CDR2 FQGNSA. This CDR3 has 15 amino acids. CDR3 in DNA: TGTGCCAGCAGCTACGACCTCGGGGATACCTACGAGCAGTACTTC. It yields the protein CASSYDLGDTYEQYF.

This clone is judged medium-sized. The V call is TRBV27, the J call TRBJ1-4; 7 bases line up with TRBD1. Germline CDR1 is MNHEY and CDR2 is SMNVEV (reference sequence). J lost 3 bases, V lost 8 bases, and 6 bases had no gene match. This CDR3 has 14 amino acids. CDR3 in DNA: TGTGCCAGCGGCGACAGGGCGGCTAATGAAAAACTGTTTTTT. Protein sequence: CASGDRAANEKLFF.

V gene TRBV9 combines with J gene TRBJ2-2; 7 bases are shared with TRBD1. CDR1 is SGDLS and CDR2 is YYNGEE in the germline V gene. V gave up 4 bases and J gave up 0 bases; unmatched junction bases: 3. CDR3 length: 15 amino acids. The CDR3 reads CASSLGTANTGELFF. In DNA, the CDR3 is TGTGCCAGCAGCCTCGGGACAGCGAACACCGGGGAGCTGTTTTTT.

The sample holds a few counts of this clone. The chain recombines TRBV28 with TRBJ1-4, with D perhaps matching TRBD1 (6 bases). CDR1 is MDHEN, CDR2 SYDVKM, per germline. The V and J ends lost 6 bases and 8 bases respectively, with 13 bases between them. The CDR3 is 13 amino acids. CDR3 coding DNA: TGTGCCAGCAGGCGGACAGCTTCGGAAAAACTGTTTTTT. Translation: CASRRTASEKLFF. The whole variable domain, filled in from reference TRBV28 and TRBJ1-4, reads DVKVTQSSRYLVKRTGEKVFLECVQDMDHENMFWYRQDPGLGLRLIYFSYDVKMKEKGDIPEGYSVSREKKERFSLILESASTNQTSMYLCASRRTASEKLFFGSGTQLSVL.

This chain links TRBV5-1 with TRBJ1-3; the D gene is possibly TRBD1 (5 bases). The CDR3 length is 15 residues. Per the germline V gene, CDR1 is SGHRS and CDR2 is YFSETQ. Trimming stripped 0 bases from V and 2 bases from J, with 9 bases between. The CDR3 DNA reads TGCGCCAGCAGCTTGGGGCAGGGAACTGGAAACACCATATATTTT. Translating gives CASSLGQGTGNTIYF.

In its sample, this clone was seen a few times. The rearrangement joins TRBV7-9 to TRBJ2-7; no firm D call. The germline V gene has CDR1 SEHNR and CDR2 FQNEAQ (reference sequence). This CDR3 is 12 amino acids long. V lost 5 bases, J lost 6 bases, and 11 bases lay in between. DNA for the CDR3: TGTGCCAGCAGCCCCGGTGGAGCCGAGCAGTACTTC. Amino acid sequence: CASSPGGAEQYF.

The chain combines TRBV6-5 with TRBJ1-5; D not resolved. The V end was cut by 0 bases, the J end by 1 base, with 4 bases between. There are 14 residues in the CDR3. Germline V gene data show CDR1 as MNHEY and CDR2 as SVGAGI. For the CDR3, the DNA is TGTGCCAGCAGTTACTCCGGGAGCAATCAGCCCCAGCATTTT. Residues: CASSYSGSNQPQHF.

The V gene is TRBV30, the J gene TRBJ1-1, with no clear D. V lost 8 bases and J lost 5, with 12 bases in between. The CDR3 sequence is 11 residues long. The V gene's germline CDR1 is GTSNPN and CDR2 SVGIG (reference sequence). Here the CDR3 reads CAVNRGTEAFF. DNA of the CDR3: TGTGCCGTAAACCGGGGTACTGAAGCTTTCTTT.

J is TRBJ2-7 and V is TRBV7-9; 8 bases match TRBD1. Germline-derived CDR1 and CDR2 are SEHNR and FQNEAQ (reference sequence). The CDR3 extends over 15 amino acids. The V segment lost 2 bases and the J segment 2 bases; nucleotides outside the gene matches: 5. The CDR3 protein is CASSLPRTGPYEQYF. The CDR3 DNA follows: TGTGCCAGCAGCTTACCCCGGACAGGGCCCTACGAGCAGTACTTC.

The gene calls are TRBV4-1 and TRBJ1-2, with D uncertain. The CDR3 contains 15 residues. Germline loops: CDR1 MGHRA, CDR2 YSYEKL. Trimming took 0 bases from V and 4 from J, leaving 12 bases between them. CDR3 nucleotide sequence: TGCGCCAGCAGCCAAGAAAATCCCAGGTCCTATGGCTACACCTTC. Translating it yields CASSQENPRSYGYTF.

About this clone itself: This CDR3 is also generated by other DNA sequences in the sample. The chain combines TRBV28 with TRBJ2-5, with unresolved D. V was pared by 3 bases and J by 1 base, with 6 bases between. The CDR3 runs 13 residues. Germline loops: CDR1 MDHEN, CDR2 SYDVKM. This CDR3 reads CASSFGSQETQYF. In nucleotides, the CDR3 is TGTGCCAGCAGTTTTGGCTCCCAAGAGACCCAGTACTTC.

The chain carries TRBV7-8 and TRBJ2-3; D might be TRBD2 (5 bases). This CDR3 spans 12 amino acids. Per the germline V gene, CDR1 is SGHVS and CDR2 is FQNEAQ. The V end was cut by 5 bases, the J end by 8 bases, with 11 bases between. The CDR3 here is CASSLSRGTQYF. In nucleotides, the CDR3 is TGTGCCAGCAGCCTCTCCCGGGGTACGCAGTATTTT.

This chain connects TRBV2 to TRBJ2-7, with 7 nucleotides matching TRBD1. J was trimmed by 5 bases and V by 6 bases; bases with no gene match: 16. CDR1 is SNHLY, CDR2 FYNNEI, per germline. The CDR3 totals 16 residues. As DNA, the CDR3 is TGTGCCAGCAGACCAACCGGGACAGCCTCCGCCCACGAGCAGTACTTC. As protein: CASRPTGTASAHEQYF.

CDR3 bases: TGTGCCAGCAGTTACCCGAAGCGGGGCCGGGAGCTGTTTTTT. It yields the protein CASSYPKRGRELFF. The chain carries TRBV6-6 and TRBJ2-2, with 7 bases identical to TRBD2. CDR3 length: 14 amino acids. In germline, CDR1 is MNHNY, CDR2 SVGAGI (reference sequence). J was trimmed by 9 bases and V by 2 bases; bases with no gene match: 6.

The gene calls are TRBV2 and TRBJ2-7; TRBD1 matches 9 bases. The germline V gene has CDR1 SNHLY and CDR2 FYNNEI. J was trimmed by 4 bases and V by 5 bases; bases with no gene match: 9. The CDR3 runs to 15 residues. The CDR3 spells CASSRPGQGWYEQYF. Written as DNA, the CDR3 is TGTGCCAGCAGTCGACCCGGACAGGGGTGGTACGAGCAGTACTTC.

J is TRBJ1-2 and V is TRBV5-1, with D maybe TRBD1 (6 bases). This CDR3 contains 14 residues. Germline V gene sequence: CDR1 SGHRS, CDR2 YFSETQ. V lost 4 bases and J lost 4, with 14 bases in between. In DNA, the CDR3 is TGCGCCAGCAGCGGACTAGCGGGGGCCTATGGCTACACCTTC. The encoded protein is CASSGLAGAYGYTF.

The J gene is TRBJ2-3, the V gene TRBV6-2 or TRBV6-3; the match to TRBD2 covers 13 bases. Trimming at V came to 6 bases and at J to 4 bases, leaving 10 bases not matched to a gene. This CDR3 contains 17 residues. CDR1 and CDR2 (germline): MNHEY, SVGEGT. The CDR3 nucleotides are TGTGCCAGCAGCCTGAGGACTAGCGGGAGTAGCGCAGATACGCAGTATTTT. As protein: CASSLRTSGSSADTQYF.